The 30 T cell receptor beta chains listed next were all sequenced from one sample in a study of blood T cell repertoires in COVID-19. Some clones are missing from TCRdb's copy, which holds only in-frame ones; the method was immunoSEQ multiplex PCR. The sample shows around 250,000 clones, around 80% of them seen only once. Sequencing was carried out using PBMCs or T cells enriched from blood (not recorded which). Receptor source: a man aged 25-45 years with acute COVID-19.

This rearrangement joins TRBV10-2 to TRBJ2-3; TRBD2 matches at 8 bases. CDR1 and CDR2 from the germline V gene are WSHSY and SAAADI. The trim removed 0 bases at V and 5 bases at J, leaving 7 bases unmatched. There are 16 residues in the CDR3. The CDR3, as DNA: TGCGCCAGCAGTGAGTCGATGGCGGGGGGCAAAGATACGCAGTATTTT. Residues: CASSESMAGGKDTQYF.

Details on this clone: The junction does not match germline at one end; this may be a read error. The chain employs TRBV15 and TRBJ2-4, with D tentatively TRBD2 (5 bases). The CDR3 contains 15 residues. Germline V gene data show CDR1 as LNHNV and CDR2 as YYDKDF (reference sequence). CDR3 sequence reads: CATSRDTGSANTQYF. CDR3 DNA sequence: TGTGCCACCAGCAGAGACACGGGGTCCGCTAACACTCAGTACTTC.

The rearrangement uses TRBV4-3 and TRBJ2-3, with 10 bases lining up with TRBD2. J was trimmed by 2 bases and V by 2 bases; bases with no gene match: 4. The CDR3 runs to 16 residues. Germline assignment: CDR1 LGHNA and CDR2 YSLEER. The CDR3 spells CASSQWTSGTTDTQYF. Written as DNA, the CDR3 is TGCGCCAGCAGCCAATGGACTAGCGGAACCACAGATACGCAGTATTTT.

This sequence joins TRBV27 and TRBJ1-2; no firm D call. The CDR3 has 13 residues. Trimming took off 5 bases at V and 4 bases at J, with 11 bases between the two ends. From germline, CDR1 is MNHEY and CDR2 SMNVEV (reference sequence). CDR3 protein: CASSPGVLYGYTF. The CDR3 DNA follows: TGTGCCAGCAGTCCCGGGGTCCTCTATGGCTACACCTTC.

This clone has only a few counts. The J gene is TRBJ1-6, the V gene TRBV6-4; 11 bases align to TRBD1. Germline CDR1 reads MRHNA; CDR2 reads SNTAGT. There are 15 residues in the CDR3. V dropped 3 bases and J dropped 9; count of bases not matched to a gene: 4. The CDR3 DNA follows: TGTGCCAGCAGTGAAGGGGGGACAGGGGGTTCACCCCTCCACTTT. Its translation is CASSEGGTGGSPLHF.

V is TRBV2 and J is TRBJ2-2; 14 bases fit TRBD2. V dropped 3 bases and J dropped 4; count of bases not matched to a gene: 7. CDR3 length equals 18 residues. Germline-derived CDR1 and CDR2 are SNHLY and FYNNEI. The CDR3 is CASSDGTSGSGGTGELFF. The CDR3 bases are TGTGCCAGCAGTGACGGGACTAGCGGGAGTGGAGGCACCGGGGAGCTGTTTTTT.

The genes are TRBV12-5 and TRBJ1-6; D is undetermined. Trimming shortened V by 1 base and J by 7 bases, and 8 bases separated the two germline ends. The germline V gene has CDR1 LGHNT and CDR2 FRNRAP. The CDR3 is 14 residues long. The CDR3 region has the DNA TGTGCTAGTGGTTTGGGTCTTCTAAATTCACCCCTCCACTTT. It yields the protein CASGLGLLNSPLHF.

This CDR3 reads CASSIRGQAGTEAFF. As DNA, the CDR3 is TGTGCCAGTAGTATACGTGGGCAGGCGGGTACTGAAGCTTTCTTT. The V gene is TRBV19, the J gene TRBJ1-1; D remains unclear. V was pared by 2 bases and J by 5 bases, with 15 bases between. This CDR3 is built from 15 residues. In germline, CDR1 is LNHDA, CDR2 SQIVND (reference sequence).

The CDR3 region has the DNA TGTGCCAGCAGCCCAAAAAAAGGGGGCGGAAGCGGGGAGCTGTTTTTT. It specifies CASSPKKGGGSGELFF. The V gene is TRBV7-3, the J gene TRBJ2-2; TRBD1 aligns across 7 bases. With 5 bases clipped from V and 7 bases from J, the junction kept 13 bases outside the gene matches. Germline values: CDR1 SGHTA, CDR2 FQGTGA. There are 16 residues in the CDR3.

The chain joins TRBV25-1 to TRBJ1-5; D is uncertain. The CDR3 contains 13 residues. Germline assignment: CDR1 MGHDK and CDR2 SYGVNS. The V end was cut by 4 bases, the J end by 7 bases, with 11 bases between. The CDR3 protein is CASSGSGQQPQHF. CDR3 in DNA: TGTGCCAGCAGTGGATCTGGTCAGCAGCCCCAGCATTTT. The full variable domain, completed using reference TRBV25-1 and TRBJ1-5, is EADIYQTPRYLVIGTGKKITLECSQTMGHDKMYWYQQDPGMELHLIHYSYGVNSTEKGDLSSESTVSRIRTEHFPLTLESARPSHTSQYLCASSGSGQQPQHFGDGTRLSIL.

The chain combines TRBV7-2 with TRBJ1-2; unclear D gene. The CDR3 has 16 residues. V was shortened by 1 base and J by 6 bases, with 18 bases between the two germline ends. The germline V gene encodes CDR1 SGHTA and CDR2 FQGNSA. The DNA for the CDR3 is TGTGCCAGCAGCTTAGATGGAGGGCCCGGGTCTAATGGCTACACCTTC. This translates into CASSLDGGPGSNGYTF.

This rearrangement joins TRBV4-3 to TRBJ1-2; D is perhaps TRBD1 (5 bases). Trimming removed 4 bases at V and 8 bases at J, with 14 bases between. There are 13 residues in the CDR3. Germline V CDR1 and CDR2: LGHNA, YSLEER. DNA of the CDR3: TGCGCCAGCAGCCGGGGCGTGGGCGGCGGCTACACCTTC. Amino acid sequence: CASSRGVGGGYTF.

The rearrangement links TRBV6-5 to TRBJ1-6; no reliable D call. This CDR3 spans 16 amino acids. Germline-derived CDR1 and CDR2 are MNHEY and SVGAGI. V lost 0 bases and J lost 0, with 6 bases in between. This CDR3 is CASSYSESSYNSPLHF. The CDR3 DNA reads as TGTGCCAGCAGTTACTCAGAGAGCTCCTATAATTCACCCCTCCACTTT.

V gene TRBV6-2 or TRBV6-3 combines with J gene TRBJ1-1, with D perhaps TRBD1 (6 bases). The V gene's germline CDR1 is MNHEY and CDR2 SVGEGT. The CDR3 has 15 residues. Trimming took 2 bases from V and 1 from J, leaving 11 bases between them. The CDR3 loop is CASSYPETGNTEAFF. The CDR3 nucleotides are TGTGCCAGCAGTTACCCAGAGACAGGGAACACTGAAGCTTTCTTT.

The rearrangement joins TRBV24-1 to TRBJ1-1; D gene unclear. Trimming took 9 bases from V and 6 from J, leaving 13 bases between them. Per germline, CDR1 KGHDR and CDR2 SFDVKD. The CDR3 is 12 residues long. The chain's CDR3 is CATSRGRSEAFF. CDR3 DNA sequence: TGTGCCACCTCCCGAGGGAGATCTGAAGCTTTCTTT.

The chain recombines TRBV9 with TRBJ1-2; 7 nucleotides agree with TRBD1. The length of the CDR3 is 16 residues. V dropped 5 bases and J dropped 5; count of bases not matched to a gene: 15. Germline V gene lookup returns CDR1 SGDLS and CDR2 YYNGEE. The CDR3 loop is CASRLGTGVGAYGYTF. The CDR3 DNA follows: TGTGCCAGCAGACTCGGAACAGGGGTGGGTGCATATGGCTACACCTTC.

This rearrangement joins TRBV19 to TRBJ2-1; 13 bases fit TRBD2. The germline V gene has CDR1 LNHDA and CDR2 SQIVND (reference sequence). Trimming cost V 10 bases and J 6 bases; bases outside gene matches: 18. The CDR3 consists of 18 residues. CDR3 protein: CATKLRTSGGRVGNEQFF. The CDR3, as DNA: TGTGCCACTAAACTACGGACTAGCGGGGGAAGGGTGGGCAATGAGCAGTTCTTC.

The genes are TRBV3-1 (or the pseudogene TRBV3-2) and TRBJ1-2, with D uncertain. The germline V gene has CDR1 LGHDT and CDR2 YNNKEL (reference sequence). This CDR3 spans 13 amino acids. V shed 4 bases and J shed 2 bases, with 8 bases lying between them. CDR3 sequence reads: CASSPRINYGYTF. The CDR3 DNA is TGTGCCAGCAGCCCGCGGATCAACTATGGCTACACCTTC.

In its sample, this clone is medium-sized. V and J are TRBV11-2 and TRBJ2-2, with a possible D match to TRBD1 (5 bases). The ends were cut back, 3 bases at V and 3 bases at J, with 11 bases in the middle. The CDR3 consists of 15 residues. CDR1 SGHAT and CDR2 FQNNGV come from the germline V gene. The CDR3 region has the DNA TGTGCCAGCAGCTTCACCTCAGGGTACACCGGGGAGCTGTTTTTT. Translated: CASSFTSGYTGELFF.

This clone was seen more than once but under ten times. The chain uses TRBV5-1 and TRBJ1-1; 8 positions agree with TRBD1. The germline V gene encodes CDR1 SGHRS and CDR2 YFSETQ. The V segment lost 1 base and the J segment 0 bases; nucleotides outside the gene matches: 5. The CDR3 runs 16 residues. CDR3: CASSLFSGGMNTEAFF. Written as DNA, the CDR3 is TGCGCCAGCAGCTTGTTTTCAGGGGGCATGAACACTGAAGCTTTCTTT. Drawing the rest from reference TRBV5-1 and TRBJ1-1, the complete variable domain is KAGVTQTPRYLIKTRGQQVTLSCSPISGHRSVSWYQQTPGQGLQFLFEYFSETQRNKGNFPGRFSGRQFSNSRSEMNVSTLELGDSALYLCASSLFSGGMNTEAFFGQGTRLTVV.

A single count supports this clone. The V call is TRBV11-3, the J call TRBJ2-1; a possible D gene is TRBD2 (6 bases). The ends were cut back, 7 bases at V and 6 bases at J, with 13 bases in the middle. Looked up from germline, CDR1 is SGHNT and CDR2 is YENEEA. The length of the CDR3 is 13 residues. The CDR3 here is CASINRDSNEQFF. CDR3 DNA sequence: TGTGCCAGCATAAACCGGGACTCCAATGAGCAGTTCTTC. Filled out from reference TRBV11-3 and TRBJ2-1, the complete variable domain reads EAGVVQSPRYKIIEKKQPVAFWCNPISGHNTLYWYLQNLGQGPELLIRYENEEAVDDSQLPKDRFSAERLKGVDSTLKIQPAELGDSAVYLCASINRDSNEQFFGPGTRLTVL.

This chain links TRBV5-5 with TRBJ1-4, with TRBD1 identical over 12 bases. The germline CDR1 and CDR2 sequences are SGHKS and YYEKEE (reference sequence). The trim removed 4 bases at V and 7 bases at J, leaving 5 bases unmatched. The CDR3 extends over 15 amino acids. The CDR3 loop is CASSIRDRGLEKLFF. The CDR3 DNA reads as TGTGCCAGCAGCATCCGGGACAGGGGGCTTGAAAAACTGTTTTTT.

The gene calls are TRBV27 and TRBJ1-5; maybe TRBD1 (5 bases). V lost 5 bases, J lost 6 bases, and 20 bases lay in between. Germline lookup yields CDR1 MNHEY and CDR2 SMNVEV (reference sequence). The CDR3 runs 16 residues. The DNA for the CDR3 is TGTGCCAGCAGTCCGAGGACATCCGTGACGGGTCAGCCCCAGCATTTT. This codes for CASSPRTSVTGQPQHF.

The DNA for the CDR3 is TGTGCCAGCAGTTTAGTCGCAGGGCATGGCTACACCTTC. This encodes CASSLVAGHGYTF. The V and J genes are TRBV27 and TRBJ1-2, with D perhaps TRBD1 (5 bases). The CDR3 spans 13 residues. V was clipped by 2 bases and J by 6 bases, with 10 bases between them. Per the germline V gene, CDR1 is MNHEY and CDR2 is SMNVEV (reference sequence).

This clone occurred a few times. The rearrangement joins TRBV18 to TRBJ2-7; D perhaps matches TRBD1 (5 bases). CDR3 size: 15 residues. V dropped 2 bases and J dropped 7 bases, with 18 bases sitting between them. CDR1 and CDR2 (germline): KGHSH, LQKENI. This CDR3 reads CASSPGRVPRREQYV. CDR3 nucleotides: TGTGCCAGCTCACCAGGCAGGGTTCCACGTAGAGAGCAGTACGTC.

This CDR3 is CAWSVSGGYTF. The CDR3 nucleotides are TGTGCCTGGAGTGTATCCGGGGGCTACACCTTC. This chain links TRBV30 with TRBJ1-2; D ambiguous. This CDR3 is 11 amino acids long. The germline gives CDR1 GTSNPN, CDR2 SVGIG (reference sequence). V dropped 0 bases and J dropped 8 bases, with 7 bases sitting between them.

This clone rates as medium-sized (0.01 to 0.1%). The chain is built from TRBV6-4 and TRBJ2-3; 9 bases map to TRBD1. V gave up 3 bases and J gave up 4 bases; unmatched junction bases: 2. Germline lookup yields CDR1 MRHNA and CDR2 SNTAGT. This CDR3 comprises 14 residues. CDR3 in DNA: TGTGCCAGCAGTGAGGGACAGGGCTCAGATACGCAGTATTTT. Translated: CASSEGQGSDTQYF.

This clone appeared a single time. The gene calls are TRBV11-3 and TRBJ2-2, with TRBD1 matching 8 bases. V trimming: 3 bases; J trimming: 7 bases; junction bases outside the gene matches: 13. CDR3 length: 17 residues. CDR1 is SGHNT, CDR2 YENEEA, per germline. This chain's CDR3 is CASSFMRTGSRRGELFF. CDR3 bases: TGTGCCAGCAGCTTTATGAGGACAGGGTCAAGACGCGGGGAGCTGTTTTTT.

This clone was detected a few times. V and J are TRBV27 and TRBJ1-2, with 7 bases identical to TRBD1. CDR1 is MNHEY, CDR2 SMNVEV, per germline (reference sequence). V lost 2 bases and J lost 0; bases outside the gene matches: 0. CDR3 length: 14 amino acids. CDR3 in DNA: TGTGCCAGCAGTTTAACAGGGGCTAACTATGGCTACACCTTC. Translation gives CASSLTGANYGYTF.

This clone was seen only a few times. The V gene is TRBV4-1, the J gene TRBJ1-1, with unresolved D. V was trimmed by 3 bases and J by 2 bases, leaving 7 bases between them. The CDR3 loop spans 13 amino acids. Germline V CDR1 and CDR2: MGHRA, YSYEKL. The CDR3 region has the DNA TGCGCCAGCAGCCAGGACTCAAACACTGAAGCTTTCTTT. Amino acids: CASSQDSNTEAFF.